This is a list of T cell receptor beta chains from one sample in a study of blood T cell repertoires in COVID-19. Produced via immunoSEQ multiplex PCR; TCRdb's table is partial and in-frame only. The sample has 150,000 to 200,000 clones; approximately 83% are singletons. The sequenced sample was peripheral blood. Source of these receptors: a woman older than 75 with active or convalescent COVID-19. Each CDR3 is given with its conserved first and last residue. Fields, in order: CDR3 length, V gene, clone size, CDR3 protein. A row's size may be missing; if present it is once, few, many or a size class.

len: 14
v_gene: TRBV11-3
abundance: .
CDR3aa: CASSLDPQGSPLHF

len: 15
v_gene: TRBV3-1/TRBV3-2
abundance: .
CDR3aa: CASSPFPGRYYGYTF

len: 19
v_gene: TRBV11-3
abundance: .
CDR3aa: CASSSTAPRGTGINYGYTF

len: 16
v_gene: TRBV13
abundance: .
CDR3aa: CASSLALTSSGNTIYF

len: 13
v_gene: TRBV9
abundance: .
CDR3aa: CASSAQDLTEAFF

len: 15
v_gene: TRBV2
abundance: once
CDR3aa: CASSASGGSYNEQFF

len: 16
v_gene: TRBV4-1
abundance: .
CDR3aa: CASSPGQTGGGNIQYF

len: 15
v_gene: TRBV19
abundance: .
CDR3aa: CASSISSGGVETQYF

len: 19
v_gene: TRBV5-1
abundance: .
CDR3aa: CASSPGLAGGTGFTDTQYF

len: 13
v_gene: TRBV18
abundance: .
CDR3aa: CASSPDSNYEQYF

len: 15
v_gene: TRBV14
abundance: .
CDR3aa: CASSPKSSYNSPLHF

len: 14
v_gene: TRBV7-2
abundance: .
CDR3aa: CASSLVFVRGPQHF

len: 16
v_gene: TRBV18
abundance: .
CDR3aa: CASSPSRGSPHNEQFF

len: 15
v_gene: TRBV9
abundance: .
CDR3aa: CASSVAGGATGELFF

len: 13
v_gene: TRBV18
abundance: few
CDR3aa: CASSTDTNSPLHF

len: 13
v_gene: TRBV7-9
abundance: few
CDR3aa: CASRQTGVEGYTF

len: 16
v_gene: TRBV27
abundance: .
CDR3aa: CASSYWTSGGSNEQFF

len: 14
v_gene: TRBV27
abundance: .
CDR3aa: CASSPWTGNNEQFF

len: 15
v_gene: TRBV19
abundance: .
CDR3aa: CASSPQRTVNTEAFF

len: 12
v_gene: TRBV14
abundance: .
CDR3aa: CASSQVGGLEYF

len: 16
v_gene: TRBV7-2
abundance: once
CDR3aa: CASSYRLEGAKTEQYF

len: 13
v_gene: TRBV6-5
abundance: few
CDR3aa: CATLPGEGYGYTF

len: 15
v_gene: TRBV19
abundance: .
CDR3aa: CASSMGTGAYNEQFF

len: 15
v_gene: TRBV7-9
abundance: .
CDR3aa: CASSLGAANNYGYTF

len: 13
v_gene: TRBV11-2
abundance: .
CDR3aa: CASSSQALETQYF

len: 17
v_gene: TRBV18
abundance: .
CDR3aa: CASSPGPGQGLSYEQYF

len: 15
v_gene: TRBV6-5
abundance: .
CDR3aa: CASSPDIVGKNIQYF

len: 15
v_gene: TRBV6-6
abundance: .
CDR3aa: CASSYVGGPLYGYTF

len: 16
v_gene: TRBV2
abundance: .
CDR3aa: CASSEALREGSYGYTF

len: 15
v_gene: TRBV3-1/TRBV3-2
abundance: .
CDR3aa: CASSQEFRVNSPLHF

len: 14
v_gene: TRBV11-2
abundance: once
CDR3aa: CASRRGPLQETQYF

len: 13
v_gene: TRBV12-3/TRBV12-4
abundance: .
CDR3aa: CASRQGSNEKLFF

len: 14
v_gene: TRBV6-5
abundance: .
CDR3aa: CASSSQGSNQPQHF

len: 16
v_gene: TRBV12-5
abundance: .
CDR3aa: CASGLVREGAVDEQYF

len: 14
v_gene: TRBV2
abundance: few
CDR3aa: CASTLDTNTGELFF

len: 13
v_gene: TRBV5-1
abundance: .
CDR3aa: CASSRIDSDEQYF

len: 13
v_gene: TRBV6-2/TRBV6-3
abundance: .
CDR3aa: CASSYKPDYGYTF

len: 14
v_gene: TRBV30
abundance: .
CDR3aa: CAWAIQGNGKTQYF

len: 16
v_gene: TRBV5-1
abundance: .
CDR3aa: CASSHGLAGGKETQYF

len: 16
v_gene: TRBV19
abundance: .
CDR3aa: CASTGGTGSSYYGYTF

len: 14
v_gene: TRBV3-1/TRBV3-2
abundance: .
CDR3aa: CASSQQGRNEKLFF

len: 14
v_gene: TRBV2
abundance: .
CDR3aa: CASSGSGTNEKLFF

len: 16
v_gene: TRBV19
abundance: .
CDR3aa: CASSIGRLAGTETQYF

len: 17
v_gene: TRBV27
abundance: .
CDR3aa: CASSPGVRGSYNSPLHF

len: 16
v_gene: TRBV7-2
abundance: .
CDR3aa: CASSRKAGTGFGEQYF